This T cell receptor (beta chain) was sequenced in a study of cytomegalovirus exposure and HLA in healthy donors. There are 15 residues in the CDR3. Germline assignment: CDR1 SEHNR and CDR2 FQNEAQ (reference sequence). The PCR used 60 Vbeta and 13 Jbeta primers. TCRdb's table, derived via immunoSEQ multiplex PCR, lists solely in-frame clones and lacks some. The sample consists of 70,000 to 95,000 clones, roughly 60% of them appearing once. Concerning this clone itself: The junction differs from germline at one of its ends, possibly a read error.

The rearrangement links TRBV7-9 to TRBJ1-2, with 9 bases identical to TRBD1. This clonotype was obtained from a woman aged 30 to 39 in good health and CMV-seropositive. The sequencing sample was made of PBMCs. The chain's CDR3 is CSSSLAQGASGGYTF. CDR3 bases: TGTTCCAGCAGCTTAGCACAGGGGGCATCGGGGGGCTACACCTTC.